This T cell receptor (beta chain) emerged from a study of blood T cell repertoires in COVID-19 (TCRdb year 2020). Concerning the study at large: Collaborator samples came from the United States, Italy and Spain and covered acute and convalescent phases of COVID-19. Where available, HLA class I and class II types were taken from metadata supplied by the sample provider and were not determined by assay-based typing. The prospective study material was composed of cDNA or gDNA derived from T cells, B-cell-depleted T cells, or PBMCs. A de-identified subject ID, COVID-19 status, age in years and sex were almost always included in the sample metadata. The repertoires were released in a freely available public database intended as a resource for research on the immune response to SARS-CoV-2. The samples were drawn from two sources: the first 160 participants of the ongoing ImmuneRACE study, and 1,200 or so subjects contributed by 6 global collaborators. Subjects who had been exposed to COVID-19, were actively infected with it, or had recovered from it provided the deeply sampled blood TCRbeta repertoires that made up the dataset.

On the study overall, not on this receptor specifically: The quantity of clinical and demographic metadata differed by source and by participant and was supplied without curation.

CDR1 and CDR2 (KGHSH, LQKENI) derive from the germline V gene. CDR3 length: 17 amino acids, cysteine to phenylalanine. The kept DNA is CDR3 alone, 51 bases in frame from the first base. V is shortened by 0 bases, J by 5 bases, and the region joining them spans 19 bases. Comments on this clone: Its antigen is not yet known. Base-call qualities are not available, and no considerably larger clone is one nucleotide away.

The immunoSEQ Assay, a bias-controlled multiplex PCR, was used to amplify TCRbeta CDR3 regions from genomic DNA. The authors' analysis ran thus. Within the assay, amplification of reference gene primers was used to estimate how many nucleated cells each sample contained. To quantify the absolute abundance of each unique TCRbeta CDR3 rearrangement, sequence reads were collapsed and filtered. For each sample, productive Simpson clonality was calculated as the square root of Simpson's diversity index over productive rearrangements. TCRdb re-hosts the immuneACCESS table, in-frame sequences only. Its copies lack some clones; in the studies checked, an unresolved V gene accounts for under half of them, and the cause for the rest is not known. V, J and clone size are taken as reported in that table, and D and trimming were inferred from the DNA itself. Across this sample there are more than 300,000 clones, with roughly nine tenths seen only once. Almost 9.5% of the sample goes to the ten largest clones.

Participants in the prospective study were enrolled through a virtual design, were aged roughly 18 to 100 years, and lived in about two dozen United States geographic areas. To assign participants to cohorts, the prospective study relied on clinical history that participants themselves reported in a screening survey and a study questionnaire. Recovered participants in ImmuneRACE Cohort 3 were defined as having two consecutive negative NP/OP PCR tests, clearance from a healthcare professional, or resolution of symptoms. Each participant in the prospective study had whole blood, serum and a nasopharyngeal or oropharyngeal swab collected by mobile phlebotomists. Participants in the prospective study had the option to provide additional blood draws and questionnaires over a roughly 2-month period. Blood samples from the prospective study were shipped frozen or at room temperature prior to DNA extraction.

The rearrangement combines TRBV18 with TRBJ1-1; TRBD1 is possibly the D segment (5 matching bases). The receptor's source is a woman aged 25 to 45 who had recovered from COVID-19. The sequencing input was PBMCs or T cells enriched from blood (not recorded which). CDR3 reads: CASSPPGLQRGGTEAFF. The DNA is TGTGCCAGCTCACCACCAGGGTTACAAAGGGGAGGGACTGAAGCTTTCTTT.